The T cell receptor beta chain under discussion was sequenced for a study of blood T cell repertoires in COVID-19. Study-wide context: Collection of acute and convalescent COVID-19 samples took place in the United States, Italy and Spain. T cells, B-cell-depleted T cells, or PBMCs supplied cDNA or gDNA.

In the authors' methods: From reference gene primer amplification, estimates of nucleated cell counts were derived. Only in-frame clones appear in the TCRdb table, and some are missing; sequencing was by immunoSEQ multiplex PCR. D and trimming come from the DNA, and the V and J calls and clone size come from that table. Among roughly 69,000 clones, almost 90% were seen once, and the ten largest hold approximately 5.3%. The material sequenced was peripheral blood. This clonotype was obtained from a man aged 50-60 years with acute or convalescent COVID-19.

The CDR3: CASSQGTSGSGDTQYF. Here the CDR3 DNA reads TGTGCCAGCTCACAAGGGACTAGCGGGAGCGGAGATACGCAGTATTTT. The V gene is TRBV18, the J gene TRBJ2-3, with 14 bases fitting TRBD2. This CDR3 comprises 16 residues. Unmatched junction bases numbered 5, after V lost 4 bases and J lost 5 bases. Germline V CDR1 and CDR2: KGHSH, LQKENI.